The entry below gives a single TCR beta chain sequence along with its context. There is no known antigen for this receptor. Per-base qualities were not stored, and no clone one base away is much larger. CDR1 MNHEY and CDR2 SMNVEV are derived from the germline V gene (reference sequence). From cysteine to phenylalanine, the CDR3 is 14 amino acids long. The kept DNA is CDR3 alone, 42 bases in frame from the first base. Trimmed from V: 7 bases; trimmed from J: 12 bases; junction bases lacking a gene match: 18. The library came from the immunoSEQ multiplex PCR assay. For the multiplex PCR, a mixture combining 60 forward primers for TCR Vbeta segments and 13 reverse primers for TCR Jbeta segments was used. A multiplex PCR assay on genomic DNA amplified the CDR3 region of rearranged TCR beta genes. The amplified TCR beta libraries were sequenced on the Illumina HiSeq System as 87-base-pair reads. Per the authors' processing: In a later analysis, tens of millions of unique TCR beta chains were counted across the roughly 670 repertoires, and around 11 million of these chains were shared by at least two donors. Raw reads were error-corrected and collapsed into unique sequences with a nearest-neighbor algorithm that merged closely related sequences to remove PCR and sequencing errors. CDR3 sequences were aligned to IMGT reference sequences to assign V, D and J gene segments. For a sequence to be retained, at least a six-nucleotide match to both a V gene segment and a J gene segment was required. Rearrangements were classified as productive when the CDR3 lacked stop codons and remained in frame with V and J, and all other rearrangements were classified as non-productive. Following IMGT convention, CDR3 was defined as the stretch from the second conserved V-encoded cysteine to the conserved J-encoded phenylalanine. The earlier analysis of 587 of the donors excluded any sequence lacking an unambiguous match to a single V gene segment. An earlier analysis of several hundred of the donors called V segments functional above 56.7% productive rearrangements and segregating when the between-donor standard deviation exceeded 5%. To diagnose cytomegalovirus status from the catalog of TCR beta chain sequences, a statistical classification framework was built. V and J gene assignment, in a later analysis, came from comparing TCR nucleotide sequences with IMGT/GENE-DB human TR gene sequences. Using the TCRdist pipeline, a later analysis assigned CDR3 sequences along with most-parsimonious VDJ recombination scenarios. In a later analysis, every TCR beta chain was defined by the combination of its CDR3 amino acid sequence and its V-gene family, and reads without a unique V-gene family were dropped. To address suspected cross-contamination and a sequencing artifact, a later analysis removed a few hundred highly shared, low-generation-probability nucleotide sequences. In a later analysis, a clonal expansion index was calculated for each public chain from normalized within-repertoire ranks of inferred template counts. In a later analysis, generation probabilities were computed using a VDJ recombination model fitted to out-of-frame rearrangements, and the results were checked against IGoR. In a later analysis, hypergeometric tests were used to score TCR-TCR, TCR-HLA and TCR-CMV co-occurrence, with a repertoire-size bias correction applied to TCR pairs. To estimate false discovery rates, a later analysis permuted the HLA or CMV assignments 20 times. In a later analysis, co-occurring TCRs were grouped with DBSCAN, and TCRdist sequence similarity was added when clustering was performed within HLA-allele-positive subsets. Repertoires with fewer than 30,000 or more than 120,000 public chains were left out of co-occurrence clustering, as were four to six repertoires with anomalous nucleotide sharing. Sourced from immuneACCESS, this table was stored by TCRdb with only in-frame sequences that have V and J called. A share of the clones is absent; for the studies checked, an unresolved V gene accounts for under half, and the remainder has no known explanation. The V and J calls and the clone size are those of that table, but D and trimming were determined from the DNA. This sample gives roughly 130,000 clones in total; about four fifths of them show up just once. The ten top clones hold over 9% of the sample.

This sample stems from a study of cytomegalovirus exposure and HLA in healthy donors (dated by TCRdb to 2015 to 2018). About the investigation overall: In an earlier analysis of under 750 of the donors, roughly 300 Gb of sequence data and 117 million unique TCR beta sequences from roughly 190 million T cells were reported. Approximately 310 gigabases of sequencing data and tens of millions of unique TCR sequences were included in an early release covering around 650 HLA-typed donors. Of the approximately 400 genotyped donors, around 81% fell in the genetic ancestry cluster associated with self-reported Caucasian donors. The study was designed to test whether signatures of past pathogen exposure could be identified by cataloging public T cell receptors. The study profiled the T cell repertoires of 666 subjects by immunosequencing and related them to cytomegalovirus serostatus. Besides the first cohort of under 700 subjects, a separate validation cohort made up of some 110 different subjects was used. The study combined high-throughput TCR immunosequencing, statistical association of individual TCRs with disease status, and machine learning to predict cytomegalovirus infection status. A later analysis re-analyzed previously published TCR beta repertoires from approximately 700 donors and added high-resolution HLA genotyping to study TCR occurrence patterns. In the later analysis, no new phenotypic data were used to find candidate immune exposures; instead, reliance was placed on TCR beta sequences and their occurrence across donors. To decide whether each TCR beta V gene segment behaved as functional or pseudogenic, an earlier analysis of approximately 620 of the donors relied on high-throughput TCR beta sequencing. Donor age, sex, ethnicity and CMV serostatus were compiled alongside the repertoire data. A later genetic analysis took genome-wide SNP genotypes for about 55% of the 666 donors and used that subset as a discovery cohort. Every repertoire in the discovery cohort had been generated on one and the same sequencing platform. Both class I and class II loci were covered by HLA typing, at four-digit resolution. Typing coverage differed by locus: A, B, C, DRB1 and DQB1 were typed in about 620-640 donors, DQA1 in 522, DPA1 in around 610, and DPB1 in roughly 450. About five DR-DQ haplotypes were treated as single units for association and clustering because of strong linkage in the cohort. On average, around 230,000 unique TCR beta nucleotide sequences were sequenced per donor among about 400 genotyped donors of the cohort, with 15% to 20% of those sequences being non-productive.

The investigation overall reported the following: Specific HLA alleles were associated with more than 15,000 TCR beta sequences at a false discovery rate of 0.05 in a later analysis. The classifier was reported to diagnose cytomegalovirus status with high specificity and sensitivity in both the original cohort and the validation cohort. Linkage disequilibrium might explain the correlated functional status among segregating V segments, but an unknown experimental factor could not be ruled out. Across donors, most TCR sequences were observed very rarely, whereas some public TCRs were present in many individuals. The only immune exposure information available for the cohort was CMV serostatus. A total of roughly 160 TCR beta chains were listed by the study as associated with cytomegalovirus. According to a later analysis, most CMV-associated TCR beta chains appeared to be HLA-restricted, and the HLA associations seemed to be driven largely by CMV exposure. A later analysis reported that several top co-occurrence clusters appeared linked to parvovirus B19, influenza, CMV and Epstein-Barr virus. In a later analysis, TCR association rates were found to vary across HLA loci, with the most associated TCRs seen for DRB1 alleles and the fewest for HLA-C alleles. Broadly in line with IMGT annotations, most TCR beta V segments showed up in productive rearrangements about 90% or about 30% of the time in an earlier analysis of some 590 of the donors. Around 16 rarely observed V segments, including chromosome 9 orphons, were excluded from the earlier analysis of just under 600 of the donors because counts were too low. In a later analysis, HLA-associated TCR beta chains were found to be more clonally expanded and to have lower generation probabilities than equally common non-associated chains. The sequencing pipeline was judged likely to have produced a cluster of highly shared sequence variants as a technical artifact. HLA typing was unavailable for some donors at each locus, so association tests used only the typed subset. V-gene and J-gene trimming of TCR beta chains was associated with a missense DCLRE1C variant in a later genetic analysis, and the association was replicated in an independent cohort. The 87-base-pair reads could not distinguish some IMGT-functional V segments, including TRBV6-2 and TRBV6-3, so those segments were excluded. In this cohort, only TCR beta chains were sequenced, and detectable features were limited by the absence of alpha or paired-chain data. Three of the identified cytomegalovirus-associated TCR beta chains were confirmed in vitro to be specific for cytomegalovirus antigens. The authors suggested that the approach could potentially be extended to other disease states and immunological phenotypes. A later genetic analysis reported fewer N-insertions in productive TCRs among donors in an Asian-associated ancestry cluster than the approximately 700-donor mean. A further reported finding was that TCR beta sequences accurately predicted the HLA-A and HLA-B alleles for most subjects in the first cohort. When HLA alleles, especially DR and DQ, strongly co-occurred, attributing TCR associations to individual alleles was difficult. Roughly uniform sequencing depth across donors was assumed in presence/absence analyses, although this assumption may not hold.

The cohort consisted of 650 to 850 healthy bone marrow donors. At the time of sampling, every cohort member was nominally healthy, though immune exposures that went unrecorded were likely present. The donor was CMV seropositive and was included in the group of 250 to 300 seropositive cohort members. A peripheral blood sample was provided by each donor, and peripheral blood mononuclear cells were used for TCR beta sequencing. Genomic DNA was extracted from the blood cell samples with the Qiagen DNeasy Blood Extraction Kit. The chain was built from TRBV27 and TRBJ2-7; the central 7 bases match TRBD2. This clonotype originated in a male donor in good health and CMV-seropositive. Sample: PBMCs. The nucleotide sequence is TGTGCCAGCAAGCTGGGCGGGAGTATTGGCTTCCCGTACTTC. Its translation reads: CASKLGGSIGFPYF.